These 17 T cell receptor beta chains came from one sample sequenced in a study of response to subunit inactivated influenza vaccine. TCRdb reanalysed the RT-PCR reads using MiXCR and keeps one entry per CDR3 protein. Among fewer than 800,000 distinct CDR3 sequences, approximately 15% were seen once, and the ten largest hold around a tenth. The specimen comprised PBMCs from blood, sampled 11 to 12 days after vaccination. The receptors shown here come from a man in his fifties or sixties who received an inactivated influenza vaccine.

The rearrangement joins TRBV19 to TRBJ2-7, with TRBD1 matching over 9 bases. V shed 4 bases and J 2 bases; nucleotides not matched to a gene: 3. Germline V lookup: CDR1 LNHDA, CDR2 SQIVND (reference sequence). The CDR3 contains 14 residues. CDR3 nucleotides: TGTGCCAGTAGTACGTACAGGGGGCCCTACGAGCAGTACTTC. Translation: CASSTYRGPYEQYF.

This clonotype was seen a few times. At one end, the junction sequence differs from germline, possibly due to a read error. The J gene is TRBJ2-3, the V gene TRBV20-1, with 13 nucleotides matching TRBD2. Germline V gene data show CDR1 as DFQATT and CDR2 as SNEGSKA (reference sequence). This CDR3 is 12 amino acids long. CDR3 DNA sequence: TGCAGTGCTAGGGTCGGACTAGCGGGAGATAATTTT. Residues: CSARVGLAGDNF.

This clonotype appeared a few times. The chain couples TRBV7-2 to TRBJ2-7, with 9 bases lining up with TRBD2. The CDR3 is 15 residues long. Germline CDR1 reads SGHTA; CDR2 reads FQGNSA. V dropped 0 bases and J dropped 4; count of bases not matched to a gene: 4. This CDR3 is CASSLAAGGGYEQYF. The CDR3 DNA follows: TGTGCCAGCAGCTTAGCCGCGGGAGGGGGTTACGAGCAGTACTTC. The full variable domain, rest sourced from reference TRBV7-2 and TRBJ2-7, is GAGVSQSPSNKVTEKGKDVELRCDPISGHTALYWYRQSLGQGLEFLIYFQGNSAPDKSGLPSDRFSAERTGGSVSTLTIQRTQQEDSAVYLCASSLAAGGGYEQYFGPGTRLTVT.

This clonotype was detected a few times. The chain is built from TRBV7-9 and TRBJ2-6; TRBD1 aligns across 9 bases. The V segment lost 8 bases and the J segment 2 bases; nucleotides outside the gene matches: 7. The CDR3 is 16 residues long. Per germline, CDR1 SEHNR and CDR2 FQNEAQ (reference sequence). The CDR3 DNA follows: TGTGCCAGCTCCTTCGGGACAGGGACTGGGGCCAACGTCCTGACTTTC. Translating gives CASSFGTGTGANVLTF.

The V call is TRBV18, the J call TRBJ2-7; the match to TRBD2 covers 9 bases. The length of the CDR3 is 15 residues. CDR1 and CDR2 from the germline V gene are KGHSH and LQKENI. After removal of 2 bases from V and 3 bases from J, the junction contained 5 bases not matched to a gene. DNA of the CDR3: TGTGCCAGCTCACCAGGGCTAGCGGGATACTACGAGCAGTACTTC. It encodes CASSPGLAGYYEQYF.

The V gene is TRBV7-2, the J gene TRBJ2-1, with 7 bases lining up with TRBD2. This CDR3 has 15 amino acids. V shed 1 base, J shed 8 bases, and the junction held 8 bases outside the gene matches. Germline CDR1 is SGHTA and CDR2 is FQGNSA. The CDR3 reads CASSLVGGSGYEQFF. CDR3 sequence (DNA): TGTGCCAGCAGCTTAGTGGGAGGGAGTGGCTATGAGCAGTTCTTC.

This sequence joins TRBV25-1 and TRBJ2-1, with D tentatively TRBD2 (6 bases). The V gene's germline CDR1 is MGHDK and CDR2 SYGVNS. The CDR3 is 17 residues long. Trimming took 3 bases from V and 0 from J, leaving 15 bases between them. The CDR3 sequence: CASSDHKRAISYNEQFF. CDR3 DNA: TGTGCCAGCAGTGATCACAAGCGGGCCATCTCCTACAATGAGCAGTTCTTC. Using reference TRBV25-1 and TRBJ2-1 for the parts outside the CDR3, the full variable domain is EADIYQTPRYLVIGTGKKITLECSQTMGHDKMYWYQQDPGMELHLIHYSYGVNSTEKGDLSSESTVSRIRTEHFPLTLESARPSHTSQYLCASSDHKRAISYNEQFFGPGTRLTVL.

The genes are TRBV7-8 and TRBJ2-2; perhaps D is TRBD1 or TRBD2 (5 bases each). With 5 bases removed from V and 0 bases from J, the gap between germline ends came to 22 bases. The CDR3 is 19 residues long. CDR1 and CDR2 (germline): SGHVS, FQNEAQ. The CDR3 DNA reads as TGTGCCAGCAGCGTACGCCCTCCCCCAGGGACCTCGAACACCGGGGAGCTGTTTTTT. As protein: CASSVRPPPGTSNTGELFF. The variable domain in full, with the rest retrieved from reference TRBV7-8 and TRBJ2-2, is GAGVSQSPRYKVAKRGQDVALRCDPISGHVSLFWYQQALGQGPEFLTYFQNEAQLDKSGLPSDRFFAERPEGSVSTLKIQRTQQEDSAVYLCASSVRPPPGTSNTGELFFGEGSRLTVL.

The chain uses TRBV4-3 and TRBJ2-7, with D perhaps assigned TRBD1 or TRBD2 (6 bases each). Trimming took off 2 bases at V and 6 bases at J, with 14 bases between the two ends. The V gene's germline CDR1 is LGHNA and CDR2 YSLEER. The CDR3 covers 14 residues. The CDR3 loop is CASSQNSGASEQYF. DNA for the CDR3: TGCGCCAGCAGCCAAAATTCGGGGGCCTCCGAGCAGTACTTC.

This clonotype was counted ten times or more. The genes are TRBV20-1 and TRBJ1-1; D call uncertain. CDR3 length: 12 amino acids. CDR1 is DFQATT and CDR2 is SNEGSKA in the germline V gene (reference sequence). The V gene lost 5 bases and the J gene lost 2 bases, with 9 bases spanning the gap. In nucleotides, the CDR3 is TGCAGTGCTGGGCGTAGAAACACTGAAGCTTTCTTT. It specifies CSAGRRNTEAFF.

This clonotype has a handful of counts. The chain couples TRBV11-2 to TRBJ2-6; TRBD1 agrees at 8 bases. V lost 4 bases and J lost 0; bases outside the gene matches: 11. Germline CDR1 is SGHAT and CDR2 is FQNNGV. CDR3 length: 19 residues. The CDR3 region is CASSYPARGLLSGANVLTF. CDR3 nucleotide sequence: TGTGCCAGCAGCTACCCCGCCAGGGGGCTCCTCTCTGGGGCCAACGTCCTGACTTTC.

This clonotype was observed a handful of times. The chain has TRBV20-1 and TRBJ2-1; possible D gene TRBD1, 5 bases. Germline V gene lookup returns CDR1 DFQATT and CDR2 SNEGSKA (reference sequence). The V end lost 1 base, the J end lost 4 bases, and 8 bases lay between the germline ends. The CDR3 loop spans 13 amino acids. The CDR3 spells CSARGGPYNEQFF. CDR3 bases: TGCAGTGCTAGAGGGGGCCCATACAATGAGCAGTTCTTC.

There are many counts of this clonotype. This sequence joins TRBV20-1 and TRBJ2-1; D assignment may be TRBD1 or TRBD2 (10 bases each). The V end was cut by 6 bases, the J end by 7 bases, with 25 bases between. Germline loops: CDR1 DFQATT, CDR2 SNEGSKA (reference sequence). The CDR3 contains 16 residues. Here the CDR3 reads CSAEEIAGGQGNEQFF. CDR3 DNA: TGCAGTGCCGAGGAAATAGCGGGGGGACAGGGGAATGAGCAGTTCTTC.

This clonotype was counted between two and nine times. V usage is TRBV4-3 and J usage is TRBJ2-2; 8 nucleotides agree with TRBD2. The CDR3 totals 18 residues. Per the germline V gene, CDR1 is LGHNA and CDR2 is YSLEER. The junction had 13 bases not matched to a gene; V was cut back by 3 bases and J by 4 bases. In DNA, the CDR3 is TGCGCCAGCAGCCACCCGCTCACCGGACTAGCCGCCACCGGGGAGCTGTTTTTT. Its protein is CASSHPLTGLAATGELFF.

In its sample, this clonotype was seen many times. The chain is built from TRBV6-2 or TRBV6-3 and TRBJ1-5; no firm D call. The V gene's germline CDR1 is MNHEY and CDR2 SVGEGT. CDR3 length: 12 residues. V gave up 0 bases and J gave up 9 bases, with 6 bases separating them. The CDR3 nucleotides read TGTGCCAGCAGTTACTCGGAAAGGCCCCAGCATTTT. Encoded protein: CASSYSERPQHF.

This chain links TRBV7-2 with TRBJ1-2; 10 nucleotides line up with TRBD1. The CDR3 contains 12 residues. The junction had 3 bases not matched to a gene; V was cut back by 3 bases and J by 11 bases. The germline V gene encodes CDR1 SGHTA and CDR2 FQGNSA. For the CDR3, the DNA is TGTGCCAGCAGCTTTGACAGGGGGCGATACACCTTC. It translates to CASSFDRGRYTF.

The chain couples TRBV30 to TRBJ1-1; TRBD1 is a possible D gene (5 bases). V lost 4 bases, J lost 10 bases, and 22 bases lay in between. Looked up from germline, CDR1 is GTSNPN and CDR2 is SVGIG (reference sequence). This CDR3 comprises 14 residues. CDR3 DNA sequence: TGTGCCTGGAACACGGGACCATTGGGGATTGGAGCTTTCTTT. It encodes CAWNTGPLGIGAFF. Full variable domain (remainder filled in from reference TRBV30 and TRBJ1-1): SQTIHQWPATLVQPVGSPLSLECTVEGTSNPNLYWYRQAAGRGLQLLFYSVGIGQISSEVPQNLSASRPQDRQFILSSKKLLLSDSGFYLCAWNTGPLGIGAFFGQGTRLTVV.